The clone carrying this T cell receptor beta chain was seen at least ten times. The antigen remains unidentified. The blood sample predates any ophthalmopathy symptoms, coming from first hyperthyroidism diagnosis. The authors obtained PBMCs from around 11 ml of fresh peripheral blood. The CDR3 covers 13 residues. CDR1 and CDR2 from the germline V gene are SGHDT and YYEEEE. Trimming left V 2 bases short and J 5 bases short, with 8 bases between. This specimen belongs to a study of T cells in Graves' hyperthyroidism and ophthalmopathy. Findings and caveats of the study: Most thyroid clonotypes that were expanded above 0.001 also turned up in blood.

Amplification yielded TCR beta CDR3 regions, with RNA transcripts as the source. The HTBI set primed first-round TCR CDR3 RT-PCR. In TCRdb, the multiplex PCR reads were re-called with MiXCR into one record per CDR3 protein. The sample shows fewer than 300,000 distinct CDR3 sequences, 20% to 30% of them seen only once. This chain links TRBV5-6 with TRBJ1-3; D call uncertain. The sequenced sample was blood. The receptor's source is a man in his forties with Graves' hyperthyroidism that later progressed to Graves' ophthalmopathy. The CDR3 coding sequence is TGTGCCAGCAGCTTCAGCGGTAGAAACACCATATATTTT. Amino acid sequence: CASSFSGRNTIYF.